This T cell receptor beta chain appears in the sequencing data of a study of CD8+ T cells in alopecia areata. Study summary: People stayed on tofacitinib for 6 to 18 months, then stopped the drug for 6 months.

This clone was recorded once. Extracted RNA was reverse transcribed into cDNA, the sequencing template. Some clones are missing from TCRdb's copy, which holds only in-frame ones; the method was immunoSEQ multiplex PCR. Of about 150,000 clones detected, 45% to 60% appear once; the ten largest clones hold just under 20%. The length of the CDR3 is 15 residues. J gave up 2 bases and V 5 bases, and 5 bases lay outside the gene matches. Germline loops: CDR1 LNHNV, CDR2 YYDKDF (reference sequence). From alopecia areata patients, lesional scalp punch biopsies and peripheral blood were collected. The gene calls are TRBV15 and TRBJ2-7; 11 nucleotides align to TRBD1. The sequencing here drew on CD8+ T cells sorted from blood, taken at week 0. The receptor's source is a human donor with alopecia areata. DNA of the CDR3: TGTGCCACCAGCGTAGGGACAGGGGGAACCTACGAGCAGTACTTC. This translates into CATSVGTGGTYEQYF.